This is a list of T cell receptor beta chains from one sample in a study of shared clonotypes between healthy human individuals. The method was immunoSEQ multiplex PCR; TCRdb's version includes in-frame clones alone and lacks a portion of them. The repertoire holds over a million clones, with around 82% as singletons. Input material: memory CD4+ T cells from PBMCs. These receptors were obtained from a man aged 18 to 29 in good health. Some clones in this sample may be carry-over from other donors' samples. Each CDR3 is given with its conserved first and last residue. A D gene is named only where the DNA matches it firmly. Rows give clone size only sometimes, using once, few, many, or a class for an expanded clone.

clone_size j_call v_call d_call cdr3_aa cdr3_nt
few TRBJ2-5 TRBV18 NA CASSPSGAEETQYF TGTGCCAGCTCACCCTCGGGGGCCGAAGAGACCCAGTACTTC
many TRBJ2-7 TRBV10-3 TRBD2 CAISEAGAYEQYF TGTGCCATCAGTGAAGCGGGAGCCTACGAGCAGTACTTC
NA TRBJ1-2 TRBV28 NA CASRPQGNYGYTF TGTGCCAGCAGACCACAAGGAAACTATGGCTACACCTTC
few TRBJ1-3 TRBV5-1 TRBD1 CASSPPGQGAGNTIYF TGCGCCAGCAGCCCTCCGGGACAGGGTGCTGGAAACACCATATATTTT
NA TRBJ2-1 TRBV25-1 TRBD2 CASSAASGSGDEQFF TGTGCCAGCAGTGCGGCTAGCGGGAGTGGGGATGAGCAGTTCTTC
NA TRBJ1-4 TRBV5-4 TRBD1 CASSRDRYSEKLFF TGTGCCAGCAGTCGGGACAGGTATTCTGAAAAACTGTTTTTT
NA TRBJ2-3 TRBV29-1 NA CSGAAASTDTQYF TGCAGTGGGGCAGCCGCTAGCACAGATACGCAGTATTTT
NA TRBJ1-2 TRBV5-1 NA CASSFNSGYTF TGCGCCAGCAGCTTCAATTCCGGCTACACCTTC
NA TRBJ1-2 TRBV20-1 NA CSASADYGYTF TGCAGTGCTAGTGCGGACTATGGCTACACCTTC
NA TRBJ2-7 TRBV5-1 TRBD1 CASSAGQGPTYEQYF TGCGCCAGCAGCGCAGGACAGGGCCCTACCTACGAGCAGTACTTC
few TRBJ2-6 TRBV2 NA CASGQEVSSGANVLTF TGTGCCAGCGGGCAAGAAGTATCGTCTGGGGCCAACGTCCTGACTTTC
NA TRBJ2-7 TRBV14 TRBD1 CASSPRRGPSTHYEQYF TGTGCCAGCAGCCCGCGCAGGGGGCCTAGCACGCACTACGAGCAGTACTTC
NA TRBJ1-1 TRBV19 NA CASSPQGWYTEAFF TGTGCCAGTAGCCCCCAGGGTTGGTACACTGAAGCTTTCTTT
NA TRBJ2-7 TRBV28 TRBD1 CASRITGGTYEQYF TGTGCCAGCAGAATAACAGGGGGTACCTACGAGCAGTACTTC
NA TRBJ2-1 TRBV7-2 TRBD2 CASSLGGRTFRNEQFF TGTGCCAGCAGCTTAGGCGGGAGGACGTTCCGCAATGAGCAGTTCTTC
NA TRBJ2-7 TRBV1 NA CTSQCNGDEQYF TGCACCAGTCAGTGCAACGGGGACGAGCAGTACTTC
NA TRBJ2-7 TRBV7-9 NA CASSPRQGRTYFYEQYF TGTGCCAGCAGCCCCCGACAAGGGCGAACGTACTTTTACGAGCAGTACTTC
NA TRBJ1-2 TRBV7-8 TRBD1 CASSFGQGAGGYTF TGTGCCAGCAGCTTTGGACAGGGGGCTGGAGGCTACACCTTC
NA TRBJ2-7 TRBV11-2 TRBD2 CASSPLQRTSGVSYEQYF TGTGCCAGCAGCCCGCTTCAACGGACTAGCGGGGTTTCCTACGAGCAGTACTTC
NA TRBJ2-3 TRBV20-1 NA CSARVLDTQYF TGCAGTGCTAGAGTGCTAGATACGCAGTATTTT
NA TRBJ2-7 TRBV11-2 NA CASSLVGNTGQYF TGTGCCAGCAGCTTAGTAGGGAACACCGGGCAGTACTTC
NA TRBJ1-2 TRBV5-6 NA CASSFGLYGYTF TGTGCCAGCAGCTTTGGACTATACGGCTACACCTTC
NA TRBJ1-2 TRBV6-6 NA CASRRPGGSSGYTF TGTGCCAGCAGACGACCGGGAGGCTCTTCGGGCTACACCTTC
NA TRBJ2-2 TRBV7-9 NA CASSYLGTNTGELFF TGTGCCAGCAGCTACCTGGGTACGAACACCGGGGAGCTGTTTTTT
NA TRBJ2-7 TRBV27 NA CASSFRRSSYEQYF TGTGCCAGCTCCTTCCGGAGGAGCTCCTACGAGCAGTACTTC
NA TRBJ2-7 TRBV4-1 TRBD2 CASSQRSSGPSSYEQYF TGCGCCAGCAGCCAACGGTCTAGCGGTCCCAGCTCCTACGAGCAGTACTTC
NA TRBJ1-5 TRBV30 NA CAWSMRGHQPQHF TGTGCCTGGAGTATGCGGGGGCATCAGCCCCAGCATTTT
NA TRBJ2-7 TRBV9 NA CASSVGLATGEQYF TGTGCCAGCAGCGTAGGCCTAGCGACCGGCGAGCAGTACTTC
NA TRBJ2-3 TRBV5-4 TRBD1 CASSLPTGGTDTQYF TGTGCCAGCAGCTTGCCGACAGGGGGAACAGATACGCAGTATTTT
once TRBJ2-2 TRBV2 NA CASSDSRVHTGELFF TGTGCCAGCAGTGATTCTAGGGTACACACCGGGGAGCTGTTTTTT
NA TRBJ2-1 TRBV5-1 NA CASSLFSLNEQFF TGCGCCAGCAGCTTGTTTAGCCTAAATGAGCAGTTCTTC
few TRBJ2-2 TRBV7-6 TRBD1 CASSHPRDSGTGELFF TGTGCCAGCAGCCACCCCCGGGACAGTGGCACCGGGGAGCTGTTTTTT
NA TRBJ1-1 TRBV6-6 TRBD1 CASIPGQGSTEAFF TGTGCCAGTATCCCGGGACAGGGGAGCACTGAAGCTTTCTTT
few TRBJ2-7 TRBV27 NA CASSLSWVGTYEQYF TGTGCCAGCAGTTTATCATGGGTCGGCACCTACGAGCAGTACTTC
NA TRBJ2-3 TRBV6-6 NA CASTGGSTDTQYF TGTGCCAGCACTGGGGGTAGCACAGATACGCAGTATTTT
NA TRBJ2-3 TRBV10-3 NA CAISRQDSTDTQYF TGTGCCATCAGTCGACAGGACAGCACAGATACGCAGTATTTT
NA TRBJ1-2 TRBV9 NA CASSGSQKTGINYGYTF TGTGCCAGCAGCGGAAGCCAAAAAACAGGGATCAACTATGGCTACACCTTC
few TRBJ1-2 TRBV6-5 NA CASSQPGVHGYTF TGTGCCAGCAGCCAACCAGGGGTCCATGGCTACACCTTC
once TRBJ2-7 TRBV28 TRBD2 CASGLAPYEQYF TGTGCCAGCGGACTAGCACCCTACGAGCAGTACTTC
NA TRBJ1-1 TRBV11-1 NA CASSLAVRNTEAFF TGTGCCAGCAGCTTAGCAGTACGGAACACTGAAGCTTTCTTT
many TRBJ1-1 TRBV2 NA CASIRGDLNTEAFF TGTGCCAGCATAAGAGGGGACTTGAACACTGAAGCTTTCTTT
many TRBJ2-7 TRBV5-6 NA CASSQLTVRGYEQYF TGTGCCAGCAGCCAATTAACAGTTCGCGGCTACGAGCAGTACTTC
NA TRBJ1-5 TRBV27 NA CASSPLQGRGNQPQHF TGTGCCAGCAGTCCTCTACAGGGTAGGGGCAATCAGCCCCAGCATTTT
NA TRBJ1-3 TRBV2 NA CASSESGDTIYF TGTGCCAGCAGTGAATCCGGGGACACCATATATTTT
NA TRBJ2-7 TRBV18 NA CASSPTGTPYEQYF TGTGCCAGCTCACCGACAGGGACTCCCTACGAGCAGTACTTC
NA TRBJ2-1 TRBV6-1 NA CASLRGGSYNEQFF TGTGCCAGTTTGAGGGGCGGCTCCTACAATGAGCAGTTCTTC
once TRBJ2-3 TRBV29-1 NA CSDRTDTSTDTQYF TGCAGCGACCGGACGGATACTAGCACAGATACGCAGTATTTT
NA TRBJ2-4 TRBV28 TRBD2 CASSSGGTKNIQYF TGTGCCAGCAGTTCGGGAGGAACCAAAAACATTCAGTACTTC